This T cell receptor beta chain was sequenced in a study of blood T cells in healthy people across ages. The CDR3 is 11 residues long. Germline V gene sequence: CDR1 DFQATT, CDR2 SNEGSKA (reference sequence). Trimming removed 5 bases from V and 5 bases from J; junction bases left unmatched: 1. The second PCR ran roughly 7 to 12 cycles with a sample-barcoded 5' primer and J-beta primers. MiXCR, run by TCRdb on the 5' RACE reads, gives a single entry per CDR3 protein. The data show fewer than 1,200,000 distinct CDR3 sequences, with approximately 25% seen just once and around 0.75% held by the top ten. In addition, the sample was reused for a study of T cells of mothers and their children.

The chain uses TRBV20-1 and TRBJ2-5, with 8 bases lining up with TRBD2. The sequenced material came from blood. The sequence was collected from a girl aged 2 to 10 in good health. CDR3 in amino acids: CSAERGETQYF. The CDR3 DNA reads as TGCAGTGCTGAGCGGGGGGAGACCCAGTACTTC.